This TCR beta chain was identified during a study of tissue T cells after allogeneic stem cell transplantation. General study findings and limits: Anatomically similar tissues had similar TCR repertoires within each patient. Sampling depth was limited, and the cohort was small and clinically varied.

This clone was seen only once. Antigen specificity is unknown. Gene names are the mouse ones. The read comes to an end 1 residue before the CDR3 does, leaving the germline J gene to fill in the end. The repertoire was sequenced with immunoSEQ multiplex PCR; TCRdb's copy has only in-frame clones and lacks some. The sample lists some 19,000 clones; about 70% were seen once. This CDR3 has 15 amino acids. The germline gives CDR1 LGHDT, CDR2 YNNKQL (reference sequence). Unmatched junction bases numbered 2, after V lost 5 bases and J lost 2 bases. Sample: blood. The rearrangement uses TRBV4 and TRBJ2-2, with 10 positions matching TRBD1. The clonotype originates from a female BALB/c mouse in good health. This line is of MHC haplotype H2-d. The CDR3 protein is CASSRQGANTGQLYF. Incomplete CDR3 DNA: TGTGCCAGCAGCCGACAGGGGGCGAACACCGGGCAGCTCTAC.